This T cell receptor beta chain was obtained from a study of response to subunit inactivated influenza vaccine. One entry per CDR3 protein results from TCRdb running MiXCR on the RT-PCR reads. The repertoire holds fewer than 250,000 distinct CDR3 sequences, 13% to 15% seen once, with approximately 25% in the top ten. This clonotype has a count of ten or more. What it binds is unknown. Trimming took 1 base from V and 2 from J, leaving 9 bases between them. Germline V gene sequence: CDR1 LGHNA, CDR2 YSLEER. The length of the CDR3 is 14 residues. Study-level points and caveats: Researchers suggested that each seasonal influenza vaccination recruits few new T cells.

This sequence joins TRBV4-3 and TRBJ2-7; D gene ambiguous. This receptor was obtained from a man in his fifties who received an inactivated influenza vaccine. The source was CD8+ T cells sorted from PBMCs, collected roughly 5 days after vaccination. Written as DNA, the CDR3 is TGCGCCAGCAGCCAAGGTTCGGGTACCTACGAGCAGTACTTC. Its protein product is CASSQGSGTYEQYF.